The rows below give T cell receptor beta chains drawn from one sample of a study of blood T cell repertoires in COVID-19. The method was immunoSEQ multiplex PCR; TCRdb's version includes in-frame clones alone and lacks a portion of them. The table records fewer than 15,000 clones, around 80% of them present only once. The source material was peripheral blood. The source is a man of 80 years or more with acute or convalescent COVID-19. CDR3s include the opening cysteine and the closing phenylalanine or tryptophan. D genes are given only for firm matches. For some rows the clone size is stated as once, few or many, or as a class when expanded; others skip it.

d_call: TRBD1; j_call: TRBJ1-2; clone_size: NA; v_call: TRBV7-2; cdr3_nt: TGTGCCAGCAGCCTGACAGGGATCTATGGCTACACCTTC; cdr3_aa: CASSLTGIYGYTF
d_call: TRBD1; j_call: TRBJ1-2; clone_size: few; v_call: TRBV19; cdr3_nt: TGTGCCAGTACCCCGACAGGGACGAGAAGCTACACCTTC; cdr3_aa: CASTPTGTRSYTF
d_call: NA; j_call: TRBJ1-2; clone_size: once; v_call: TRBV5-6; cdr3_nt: TGTGCCAGCTTGCAGGGGTTACATGGCTACACCTTC; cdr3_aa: CASLQGLHGYTF
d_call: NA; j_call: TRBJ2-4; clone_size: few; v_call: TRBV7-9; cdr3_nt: TGTGCCAGCAGCCAAAACCCCCCCGGAAACATTCAGTACTTC; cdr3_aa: CASSQNPPGNIQYF
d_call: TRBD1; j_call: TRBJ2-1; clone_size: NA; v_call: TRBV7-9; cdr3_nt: TGTGCCAGCAGCTCCCCAGCGACGGGACAGGGTTTGTTCTTC; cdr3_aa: CASSSPATGQGLFF
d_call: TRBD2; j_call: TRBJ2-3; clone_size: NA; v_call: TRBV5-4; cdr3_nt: TGTGCCAGCAGCTTGAGACTAGCGGGAGACACAGATACGCAGTATTTT; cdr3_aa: CASSLRLAGDTDTQYF
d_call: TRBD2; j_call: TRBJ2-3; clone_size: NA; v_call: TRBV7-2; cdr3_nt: TGTGCCAGCAGCTTTATTGCTAGCGGGACCACCTCCACAGATACGCAGTATTTT; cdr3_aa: CASSFIASGTTSTDTQYF
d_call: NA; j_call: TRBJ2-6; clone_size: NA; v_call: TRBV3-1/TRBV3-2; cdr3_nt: TGTGCCAGCAGCCACGGTTTCTCTGGGGCCAACGTCCTGACTTTC; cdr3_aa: CASSHGFSGANVLTF
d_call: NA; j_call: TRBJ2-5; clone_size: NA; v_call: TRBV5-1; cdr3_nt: TGCGCCAGCAGACCCTTTAGCGTACCTGGGGAGACCCAGTACTTC; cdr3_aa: CASRPFSVPGETQYF
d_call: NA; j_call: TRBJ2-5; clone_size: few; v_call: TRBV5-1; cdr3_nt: TGCGCCAGCAGCGGAGGCTCGGGGGGCCAGGAGACCCAGTACTTC; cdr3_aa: CASSGGSGGQETQYF
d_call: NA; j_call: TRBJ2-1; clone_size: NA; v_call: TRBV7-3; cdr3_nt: TGTGCCAGCAGCCCCCCGTTGACTCGGAATGAGCAGTTCTTC; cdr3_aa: CASSPPLTRNEQFF
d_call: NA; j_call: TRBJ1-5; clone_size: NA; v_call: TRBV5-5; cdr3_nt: TGTGCCAGCAGCTTGGCAGTGGGCAATCAGCCCCAGCATTTT; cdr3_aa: CASSLAVGNQPQHF
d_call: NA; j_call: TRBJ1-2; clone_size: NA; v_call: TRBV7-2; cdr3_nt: TGTGCCAGCAGCCCGACGACAGAGAACTATGGCTACACCTTC; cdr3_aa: CASSPTTENYGYTF
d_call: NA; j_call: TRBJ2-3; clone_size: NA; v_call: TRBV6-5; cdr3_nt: TGTGCCAGCAGTCCAAACACAGATACGCAGTATTTT; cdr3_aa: CASSPNTDTQYF
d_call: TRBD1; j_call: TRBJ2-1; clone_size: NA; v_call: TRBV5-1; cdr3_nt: TGCGCCAGCAGCTTGGGAGGGGGCTTTAATGAGCAGTTCTTC; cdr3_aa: CASSLGGGFNEQFF
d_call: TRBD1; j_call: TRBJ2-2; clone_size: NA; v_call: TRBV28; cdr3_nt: TGTGCCAGCAGGCCGGGACAGGGGGCCGGCACCGGGGAGCTGTTTTTT; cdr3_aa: CASRPGQGAGTGELFF
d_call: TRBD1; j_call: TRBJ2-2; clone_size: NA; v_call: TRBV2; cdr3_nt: TGTGCCGGATGGACAGGGGGCGGCACCGGGGAGCTGTTTTTT; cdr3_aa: CAGWTGGGTGELFF
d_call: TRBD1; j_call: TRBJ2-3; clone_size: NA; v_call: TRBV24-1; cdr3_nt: TGTGCCACCAGTAGGGGGCATACGCAGTATTTT; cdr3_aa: CATSRGHTQYF
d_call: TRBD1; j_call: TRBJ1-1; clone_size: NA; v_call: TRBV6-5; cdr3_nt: TGTGCCAGCGGTATAGACAGGGGGCCTACTGAAGCTTTCTTT; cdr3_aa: CASGIDRGPTEAFF
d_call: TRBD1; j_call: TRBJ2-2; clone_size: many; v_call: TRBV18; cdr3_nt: TGTGCCAGCTATCCAGGGGGCGCGAGCACCGGGGAGCTGTTTTTT; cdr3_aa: CASYPGGASTGELFF
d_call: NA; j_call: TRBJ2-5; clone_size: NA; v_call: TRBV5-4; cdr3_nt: TGTGCCAGCAGCCCCCCGGCCAGGCAAGAGACCCAGTACTTC; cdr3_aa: CASSPPARQETQYF
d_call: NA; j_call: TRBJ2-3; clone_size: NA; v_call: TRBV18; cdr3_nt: TGTGCCACCGACTCCGGCGGGGCAAGAGATACGCAGTATTTT; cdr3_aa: CATDSGGARDTQYF
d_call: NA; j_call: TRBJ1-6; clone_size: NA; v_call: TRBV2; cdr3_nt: TGTGCCAGCAAGCTATCGAACTATAATTCACCCCTCCACTTT; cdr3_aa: CASKLSNYNSPLHF
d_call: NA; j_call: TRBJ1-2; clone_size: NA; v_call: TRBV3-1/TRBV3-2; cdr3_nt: TGTGCCAGCAGCCAAGAGTTGGGGAGCCCGGATGGCTACACCTTC; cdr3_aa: CASSQELGSPDGYTF
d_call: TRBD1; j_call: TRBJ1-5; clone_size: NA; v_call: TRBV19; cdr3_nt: TGTGCCACTAGTGCAGGACAGGGGGCGCCTCAGCCCCAGCATTTT; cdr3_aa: CATSAGQGAPQPQHF
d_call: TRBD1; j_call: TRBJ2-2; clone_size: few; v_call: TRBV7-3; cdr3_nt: TGTGCCAGCAGCCCCTCGACAGGGGTGACCGGGGAGCTGTTTTTT; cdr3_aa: CASSPSTGVTGELFF
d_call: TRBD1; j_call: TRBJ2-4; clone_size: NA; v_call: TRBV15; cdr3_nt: TGTGCCACCAGCAGACAAGGACAGGCCGGATCCAAAAACATTCAGTACTTC; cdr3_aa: CATSRQGQAGSKNIQYF
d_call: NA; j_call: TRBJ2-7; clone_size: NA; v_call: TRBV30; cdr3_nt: TGTGCCTGGAGTGTCTCGACAGGACCCTACGAGCAGTACTTC; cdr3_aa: CAWSVSTGPYEQYF
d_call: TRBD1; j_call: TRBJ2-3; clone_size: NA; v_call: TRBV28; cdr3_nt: TGTGCCAGCAGTGACTCGTGGACAGGGGACCGCGATACGCAGTATTTT; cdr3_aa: CASSDSWTGDRDTQYF
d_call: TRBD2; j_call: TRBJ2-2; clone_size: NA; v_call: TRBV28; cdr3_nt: TGTGCCAGCACCAAGGGGCGGGGGATAGGCGGGGAGCTGTTTTTT; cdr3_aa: CASTKGRGIGGELFF
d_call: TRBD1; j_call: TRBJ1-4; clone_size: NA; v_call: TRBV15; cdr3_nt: TGTGCCACCAGCAGAGAGAGGGGGACAGGGGGAGAAAAACTGTTTTTT; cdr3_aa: CATSRERGTGGEKLFF
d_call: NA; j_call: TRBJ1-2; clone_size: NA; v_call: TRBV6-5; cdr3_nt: TGTGCCAGCAGTCGGACAGCAGGCTATGGCTACACCTTC; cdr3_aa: CASSRTAGYGYTF
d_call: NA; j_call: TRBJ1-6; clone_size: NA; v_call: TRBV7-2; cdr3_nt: TGTGCCAGCAGCCAGGACAGCCTACTTAATTCACCCCTCCACTTT; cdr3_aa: CASSQDSLLNSPLHF
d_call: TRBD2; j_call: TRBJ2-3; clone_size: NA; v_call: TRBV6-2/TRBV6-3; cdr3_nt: TGTGCCAGCAGCCTTTTGGGAGGGATCACAGATACGCAGTATTTT; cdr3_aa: CASSLLGGITDTQYF
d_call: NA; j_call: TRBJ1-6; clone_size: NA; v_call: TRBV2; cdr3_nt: TGTGCCAGCAGCCCCTCTCGGGGGGGACCAAATTCACCCCTCCACTTT; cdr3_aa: CASSPSRGGPNSPLHF
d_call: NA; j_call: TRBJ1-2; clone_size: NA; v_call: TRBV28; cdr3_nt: TGTGCCAGCAGTTTACAGGGCGGTTCTAACTATGGCTACACCTTC; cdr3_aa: CASSLQGGSNYGYTF